One TCR beta chain is described in this entry. Assay used: immunoSEQ multiplex PCR; TCRdb lists only in-frame clones, some missing. The data contain some 7,000 clones, 74% of them singletons. This entry comes from a study of somatic mutations in cytotoxic T cells in rheumatoid arthritis. Looked up from germline, CDR1 is LNHDA and CDR2 is SQIVND (reference sequence). V dropped 0 bases and J dropped 5; count of bases not matched to a gene: 1. This CDR3 spans 17 amino acids. Separation of CD4+ and CD8+ cells was performed by positive magnetic bead selection, and purity was verified by flow cytometry. Sequencing was done on a sample of CD8+ T cells sorted from blood. The source is an adult with rheumatoid arthritis. V is TRBV19 and J is TRBJ2-4; 16 bases match TRBD2. Here the CDR3 reads CASSIEGTSGGENIQYF. The CDR3 DNA follows: TGTGCCAGTAGTATAGAAGGGACTAGCGGGGGGGAAAACATTCAGTACTTC.